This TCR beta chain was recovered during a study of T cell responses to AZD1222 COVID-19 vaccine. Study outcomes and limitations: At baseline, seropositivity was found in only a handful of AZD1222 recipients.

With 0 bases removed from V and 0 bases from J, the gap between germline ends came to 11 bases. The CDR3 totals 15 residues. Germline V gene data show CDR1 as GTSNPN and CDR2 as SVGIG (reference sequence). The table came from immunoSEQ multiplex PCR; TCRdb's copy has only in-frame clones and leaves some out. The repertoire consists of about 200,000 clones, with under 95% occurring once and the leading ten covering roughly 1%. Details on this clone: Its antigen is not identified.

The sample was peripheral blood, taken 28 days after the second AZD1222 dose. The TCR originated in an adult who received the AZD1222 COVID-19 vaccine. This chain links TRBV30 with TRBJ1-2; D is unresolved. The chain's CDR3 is CAWSVPGMANYGYTF. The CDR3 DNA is TGTGCCTGGAGTGTACCCGGGATGGCTAACTATGGCTACACCTTC.